The 30 T cell receptor beta chains reported below all come from one sample, sequenced in a study of cytomegalovirus exposure and HLA in healthy donors. Use of 60 Vbeta and 13 Jbeta primers characterized the PCR. Only in-frame clones appear in the TCRdb table, and some are missing; sequencing was by immunoSEQ multiplex PCR. The sample has some 220,000 clones, just over 75% seen once; the top ten hold around 2.9%. Sequenced material: PBMCs. These receptors were taken from an older woman in good health and CMV-seropositive.

This sequence joins TRBV6-1 and TRBJ1-1; 7 bases align to TRBD1. V was clipped by 5 bases and J by 1 base; unmatched bases: 7. The CDR3 length is 15 residues. CDR1 is MNHNS and CDR2 is SASEGT in the germline V gene. This CDR3 reads CASSTTRTGNTEAFF. CDR3 nucleotide sequence: TGTGCCAGCAGTACAACTCGGACAGGGAACACTGAAGCTTTCTTT.

V is TRBV7-2 and J is TRBJ1-5; D may be TRBD1 (6 bases). CDR3 size: 13 residues. V gave up 2 bases and J gave up 11 bases, with 13 bases separating them. CDR1 is SGHTA and CDR2 is FQGNSA in the germline V gene. CDR3 DNA: TGTGCCAGCAGCTTATTGCCCAGGGGTACCCAGCATTTT. Protein: CASSLLPRGTQHF.

In this sample, this clone turned up a few times. The chain uses TRBV21-1 and TRBJ1-6. TRBV21-1 is a listed pseudogene. This CDR3 is 15 amino acids long. Written as DNA, the CDR3 is TGTGCCAGCAGCCCCCGAGGGAAGGGAAGTTCACCCCTCCACTTT. Amino acids: CASSPRGKGSSPLHF.

J is TRBJ2-7 and V is TRBV5-4; a possible D gene is TRBD2 (6 bases). Trimming took 2 bases from V and 2 from J, leaving 11 bases between them. The germline V gene has CDR1 SGHNT and CDR2 YYREEE (reference sequence). The CDR3 loop spans 14 amino acids. CDR3 protein: CASSLGTPPYEQYF. As DNA, the CDR3 is TGTGCCAGCAGCTTAGGGACTCCCCCCTACGAGCAGTACTTC.

The chain has TRBV28 and TRBJ2-7; 9 bases match TRBD1. J gave up 7 bases and V 10 bases, and 8 bases lay outside the gene matches. CDR1 and CDR2 (germline): MDHEN, SYDVKM. This CDR3 contains 12 residues. The CDR3 reads CATLTGGREQYF. In DNA form, the CDR3 reads TGTGCCACCTTGACAGGGGGGCGGGAGCAGTACTTC.

This clone was seen just once. The V and J genes are TRBV7-2 and TRBJ2-7; the D is unclear. The CDR3 extends over 14 amino acids. Germline V gives CDR1 SGHTA, CDR2 FQGNSA. V lost 1 base to trimming and J lost 0 bases, with 7 bases between them. CDR3 region: CASSLEDTSYEQYF. CDR3 DNA: TGTGCCAGCAGCTTAGAAGACACCTCCTACGAGCAGTACTTC.

J is TRBJ2-1 and V is TRBV10-2, with 10 bases lining up with TRBD2. J lost 6 bases, V lost 2 bases, and 7 bases had no gene match. CDR3 length: 16 amino acids. Germline V lookup: CDR1 WSHSY, CDR2 SAAADI. The CDR3 region is CASSERWASGSNEQFF. The CDR3 DNA reads as TGCGCCAGCAGTGAGCGTTGGGCTAGCGGGAGCAATGAGCAGTTCTTC.

J is TRBJ1-3 and V is TRBV2; 8 nucleotides align to TRBD1. The CDR3 has 13 residues. The trim removed 5 bases at V and 4 bases at J, leaving 1 base unmatched. Per the germline V gene, CDR1 is SNHLY and CDR2 is FYNNEI. CDR3 loop: CASSRDRGNTIYF. CDR3 sequence (DNA): TGTGCCAGCAGTCGGGACAGGGGAAACACCATATATTTT.

This chain joins TRBV6-1 and TRBJ1-2; tentatively, D is TRBD1 (6 bases). Between the trimmed V and J ends, which lost 3 bases and 7 bases, there was a span of 12 bases. From germline, CDR1 is MNHNS and CDR2 SASEGT. The CDR3 runs 13 residues. DNA of the CDR3: TGTGCCAGCAGTGAGGCAGGGGAACGTGGCTACACCTTC. Translation: CASSEAGERGYTF.

The rearrangement uses TRBV30 and TRBJ2-3, with D perhaps TRBD2 (5 bases). The V end lost 2 bases, the J end lost 1 base, and 13 bases lay between the germline ends. Germline V gene data show CDR1 as GTSNPN and CDR2 as SVGIG (reference sequence). CDR3 length equals 15 residues. CDR3 DNA: TGTGCCTGGAGTCCGGTGGAGGCCCGCACAGATACGCAGTATTTT. Protein product: CAWSPVEARTDTQYF.

The CDR3 is CASSFDRVGETQYF. Written as DNA, the CDR3 is TGTGCCAGCAGTTTTGACAGGGTCGGGGAGACCCAGTACTTC. V and J are TRBV2 and TRBJ2-5, with 7 nucleotides matching TRBD1. This CDR3 is 14 amino acids long. Germline V gene lookup returns CDR1 SNHLY and CDR2 FYNNEI. V lost 5 bases and J lost 5; bases outside the gene matches: 8.

V is TRBV7-8 and J is TRBJ1-5; D gene uncertain. V was cut by 1 base and J by 4 bases, with 5 bases left in between. This CDR3 comprises 13 residues. The V gene's germline CDR1 is SGHVS and CDR2 FQNEAQ. CDR3 amino acids: CASSLGANQPQHF. For the CDR3, the DNA is TGTGCCAGCAGCTTAGGAGCAAATCAGCCCCAGCATTTT.

This sequence joins TRBV7-9 and TRBJ1-2, with D perhaps TRBD1 (6 bases). Germline lookup yields CDR1 SEHNR and CDR2 FQNEAQ (reference sequence). V was pared by 1 base and J by 2 bases, with 8 bases between. The length of the CDR3 is 14 residues. CDR3 sequence reads: CASSLGGQNYGYTF. As DNA, the CDR3 is TGTGCCAGCAGCTTAGGGGGACAAAACTATGGCTACACCTTC.

The chain joins TRBV6-1 to TRBJ1-5; D is perhaps TRBD1 (5 bases). Germline values: CDR1 MNHNS, CDR2 SASEGT. V gave up 5 bases and J gave up 3 bases, with 11 bases separating them. The CDR3 runs to 14 residues. CDR3 sequence (DNA): TGTGCCAGCAGTCCTCAGGGTTACAATCAGCCCCAGCATTTT. As protein: CASSPQGYNQPQHF.

V gene TRBV6-6 combines with J gene TRBJ1-6; D is perhaps TRBD1 (6 bases). Germline V gives CDR1 MNHNY, CDR2 SVGAGI (reference sequence). Trimming pared 0 bases from V and 6 bases from J, leaving 12 bases between. This CDR3 has 16 residues. This CDR3 is CASSYSGGAVNSPLHF. CDR3 nucleotide sequence: TGTGCCAGCAGTTACTCAGGGGGGGCTGTTAATTCACCCCTCCACTTT.

The chain has TRBV5-1 and TRBJ2-1; 9 bases are a match to TRBD2. This CDR3 spans 15 amino acids. The V segment lost 1 base and the J segment 7 bases; nucleotides outside the gene matches: 6. Germline V gene lookup returns CDR1 SGHRS and CDR2 YFSETQ. CDR3 DNA: TGCGCCAGCAGCTTGATTGCGGGGGGGCCAAATGAGCAGTTCTTC. It is translated as CASSLIAGGPNEQFF.

This clone was picked up one time. The chain couples TRBV15 to TRBJ2-5; 8 bases line up with TRBD1. The CDR3 has 15 amino acids. V trimming: 4 bases; J trimming: 5 bases; junction bases outside the gene matches: 9. CDR1 and CDR2 (germline): LNHNV, YYDKDF (reference sequence). DNA for the CDR3: TGTGCCACCAGCACTGGACAGGGTGGGCAGGAGACCCAGTACTTC. Protein sequence: CATSTGQGGQETQYF.

In DNA, the CDR3 is TGCGCCAGCAGCTCCAAGGAGGACGCGGTGCAGTACTTC. It codes for CASSSKEDAVQYF. V gene TRBV5-1 combines with J gene TRBJ2-7; D perhaps matches TRBD2 (5 bases). Germline V gives CDR1 SGHRS, CDR2 YFSETQ. The germline V and J ends were trimmed by 3 bases and 9 bases, with 16 bases remaining between them. The CDR3 covers 13 residues.

CDR3 bases: TGTGCCAGCAGTCCGTGGGTCAGGTCTCACGAGCAGTACTTC. This encodes CASSPWVRSHEQYF. The chain couples TRBV6-5 to TRBJ2-7; D is unresolved. The ends were cut back, 5 bases at V and 5 bases at J, with 16 bases in the middle. Germline lookup yields CDR1 MNHEY and CDR2 SVGAGI. The CDR3 totals 14 residues.

The chain joins TRBV28 to TRBJ2-7; perhaps TRBD2 as D (5 bases). Germline CDR1 is MDHEN and CDR2 is SYDVKM. The CDR3 length is 14 residues. The V gene lost 2 bases and the J gene lost 3 bases, with 11 bases spanning the gap. The CDR3 DNA reads as TGTGCCAGCAGTTTAAGGCAGCGGTTCTACGAGCAGTACTTC. Its translation is CASSLRQRFYEQYF.

V gene TRBV4-2 combines with J gene TRBJ2-2; 7 bases align to TRBD2. The CDR3 loop spans 20 amino acids. Germline V gene data show CDR1 as LGHNA and CDR2 as YNFKEQ. The ends lost 0 bases at V and 1 base at J; junction bases unmatched: 14. Here the CDR3 reads CASSQDSFWSASGNTGELFF. CDR3 DNA: TGTGCCAGCAGCCAAGATTCTTTTTGGTCGGCTAGCGGGAACACCGGGGAGCTGTTTTTT.

A few counts support this clone. The chain has TRBV10-3 and TRBJ1-1; tentatively, D is TRBD1 (6 bases). The CDR3 is 13 amino acids. V was clipped by 6 bases and J by 3 bases, with 11 bases between them. CDR1 is ENHRY and CDR2 is SYGVKD in the germline V gene. This chain's CDR3 is CAIRGNRDTEAFF. In nucleotides, the CDR3 is TGTGCCATCAGGGGGAACAGGGACACTGAAGCTTTCTTT.

The rearrangement uses TRBV7-9 and TRBJ2-1, with 8 bases that match TRBD2. The ends lost 6 bases at V and 7 bases at J; junction bases unmatched: 14. The germline gives CDR1 SEHNR, CDR2 FQNEAQ (reference sequence). The CDR3 sequence is 16 residues long. CDR3 sequence reads: CASSQGGVAGMNEQFF. CDR3 nucleotides: TGTGCCAGCAGTCAGGGAGGAGTAGCGGGAATGAATGAGCAGTTCTTC.

The chain couples TRBV11-2 to TRBJ2-3; TRBD1 agrees at 8 bases. With V trimmed by 5 bases and J by 4 bases, 5 bases remained unmatched. CDR1 is SGHAT, CDR2 FQNNGV, per germline. The CDR3 consists of 14 residues. The CDR3 here is CASSLRDRSDTQYF. The CDR3 DNA is TGTGCCAGCAGCCTAAGGGACAGGTCAGATACGCAGTATTTT.

The chain recombines TRBV21-1 with TRBJ2-7; TRBD1 is the table's D call, not checked against the DNA. TRBV21-1 is labeled a pseudogene. The length of the CDR3 is 18 residues. CDR3 sequence: CASSPGTGGLLSSYEQYF. As DNA, the CDR3 is TGTGCCAGCAGCCCCGGGACAGGGGGACTCTTAAGCTCCTACGAGCAGTACTTC.

This clone came up a few times. In the same sample, other DNA sequences code for this CDR3. The J gene is TRBJ1-3, the V gene TRBV7-9, with D possibly matching TRBD1 (6 bases). In germline, CDR1 is SEHNR, CDR2 FQNEAQ (reference sequence). Between the trimmed V and J ends, which lost 5 bases and 0 bases, there was a span of 14 bases. CDR3 length equals 16 residues. This CDR3 is CASSPRQASSGNTIYF. In DNA form, the CDR3 reads TGTGCCAGCAGCCCGAGACAGGCAAGCTCTGGAAACACCATATATTTT.

V is TRBV19 and J is TRBJ2-3, with 8 bases matching TRBD1. Losses at the gene ends were 3 bases for V and 3 bases for J; bases not matched to a gene: 5. CDR3 length equals 15 residues. CDR1 and CDR2 (germline): LNHDA, SQIVND (reference sequence). The CDR3 sequence is CASSIFGQGTDTQYF. In DNA, the CDR3 is TGTGCCAGTAGTATCTTCGGACAGGGAACAGATACGCAGTATTTT.

The V call is TRBV14, the J call TRBJ1-1; TRBD1 is a possible D gene (5 bases). This CDR3 has 15 residues. The V end was cut by 2 bases, the J end by 4 bases, with 14 bases between. Germline values: CDR1 SGHDN, CDR2 FVKESK. The CDR3 spells CASSQTGHLGTEAFF. For the CDR3, the DNA is TGTGCCAGCAGCCAAACTGGACATTTAGGCACTGAAGCTTTCTTT. The full variable domain, its missing parts supplied by reference TRBV14 and TRBJ1-1, is EAGVTQFPSHSVIEKGQTVTLRCDPISGHDNLYWYRRVMGKEIKFLLHFVKESKQDESGMPNNRFLAERTGGTYSTLKVQPAELEDSGVYFCASSQTGHLGTEAFFGQGTRLTVV.

The chain joins TRBV5-5 to TRBJ1-5, with D maybe TRBD1 (6 bases). The V end was cut by 6 bases, the J end by 1 base, with 11 bases between. CDR1 SGHKS and CDR2 YYEKEE come from the germline V gene (reference sequence). The CDR3 consists of 14 residues. The CDR3 nucleotides read TGTGCCAGCATGCGGGGGCCCAGCAATCAGCCCCAGCATTTT. Translation: CASMRGPSNQPQHF.

The V and J genes are TRBV28 and TRBJ2-3, with TRBD1 matching 7 bases. Germline V gene lookup returns CDR1 MDHEN and CDR2 SYDVKM. J was trimmed by 6 bases and V by 4 bases; bases with no gene match: 10. The CDR3 has 15 amino acids. This CDR3 is CASSSAGTAGDTQYF. The CDR3 DNA sequence: TGTGCCAGCAGTTCCGCCGGGACAGCAGGGGATACGCAGTATTTT.